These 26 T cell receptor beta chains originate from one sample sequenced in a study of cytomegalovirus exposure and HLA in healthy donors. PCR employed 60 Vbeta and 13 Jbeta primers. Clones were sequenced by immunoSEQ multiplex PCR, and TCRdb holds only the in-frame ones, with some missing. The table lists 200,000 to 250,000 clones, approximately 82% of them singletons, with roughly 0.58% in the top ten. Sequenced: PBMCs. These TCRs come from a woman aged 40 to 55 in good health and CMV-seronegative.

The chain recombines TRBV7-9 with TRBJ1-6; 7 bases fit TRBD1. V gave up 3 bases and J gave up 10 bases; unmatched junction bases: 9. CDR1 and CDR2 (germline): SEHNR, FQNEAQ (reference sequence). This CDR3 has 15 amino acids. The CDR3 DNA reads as TGTGCCAGCAGCTTTACCGGGACAGAGGGGTCACCCCTCCACTTT. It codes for CASSFTGTEGSPLHF.

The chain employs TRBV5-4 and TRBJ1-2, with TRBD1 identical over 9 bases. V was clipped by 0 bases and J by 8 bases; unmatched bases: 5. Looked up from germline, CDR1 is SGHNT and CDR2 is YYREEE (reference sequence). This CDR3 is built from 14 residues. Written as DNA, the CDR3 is TGTGCCAGCAGCTTGGGACAGGGGGTAGTAGGCTACACCTTC. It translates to CASSLGQGVVGYTF.

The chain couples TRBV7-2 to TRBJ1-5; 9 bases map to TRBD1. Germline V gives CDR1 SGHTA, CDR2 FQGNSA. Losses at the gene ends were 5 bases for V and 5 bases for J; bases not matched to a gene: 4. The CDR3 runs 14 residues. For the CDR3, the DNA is TGTGCCAGCAGCACGCGGACAGGGGATCAGCCCCAGCATTTT. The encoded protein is CASSTRTGDQPQHF.

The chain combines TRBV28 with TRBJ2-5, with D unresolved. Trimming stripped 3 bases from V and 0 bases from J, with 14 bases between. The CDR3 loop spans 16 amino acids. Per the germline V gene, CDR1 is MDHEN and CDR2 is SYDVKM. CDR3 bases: TGTGCCAGCAGTTTTTTGGATCGAGCGAACCAAGAGACCCAGTACTTC. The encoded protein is CASSFLDRANQETQYF.

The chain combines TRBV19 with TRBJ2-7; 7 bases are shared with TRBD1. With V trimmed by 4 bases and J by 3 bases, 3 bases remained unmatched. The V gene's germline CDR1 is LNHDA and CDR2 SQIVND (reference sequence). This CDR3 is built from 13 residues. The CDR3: CASSTTGIYEQYF. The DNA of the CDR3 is TGTGCCAGTAGTACGACAGGGATCTACGAGCAGTACTTC. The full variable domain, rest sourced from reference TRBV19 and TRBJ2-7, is DGGITQSPKYLFRKEGQNVTLSCEQNLNHDAMYWYRQDPGQGLRLIYYSQIVNDFQKGDIAEGYSVSREKKESFPLTVTSAQKNPTAFYLCASSTTGIYEQYFGPGTRLTVT.

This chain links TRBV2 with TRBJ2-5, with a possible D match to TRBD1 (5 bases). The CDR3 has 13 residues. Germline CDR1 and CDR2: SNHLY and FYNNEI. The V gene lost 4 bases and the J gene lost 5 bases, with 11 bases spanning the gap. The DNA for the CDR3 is TGTGCCAGCAGTGGGGGCCTCCGGGAGACCCAGTACTTC. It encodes CASSGGLRETQYF.

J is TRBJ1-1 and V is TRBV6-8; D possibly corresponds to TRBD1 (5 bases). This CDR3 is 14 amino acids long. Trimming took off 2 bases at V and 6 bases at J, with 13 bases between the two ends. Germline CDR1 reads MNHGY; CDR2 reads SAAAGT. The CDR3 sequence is CASSYGGGFSEAFF. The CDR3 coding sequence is TGTGCCAGCAGTTACGGGGGGGGGTTTTCTGAAGCTTTCTTT.

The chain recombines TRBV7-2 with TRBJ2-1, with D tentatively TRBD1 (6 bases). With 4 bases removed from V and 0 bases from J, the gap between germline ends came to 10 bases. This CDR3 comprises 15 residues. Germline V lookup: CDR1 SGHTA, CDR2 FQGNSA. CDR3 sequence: CASSSDRSSYNEQFF. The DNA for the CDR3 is TGTGCCAGCAGCTCCGACAGGAGCTCCTACAATGAGCAGTTCTTC.

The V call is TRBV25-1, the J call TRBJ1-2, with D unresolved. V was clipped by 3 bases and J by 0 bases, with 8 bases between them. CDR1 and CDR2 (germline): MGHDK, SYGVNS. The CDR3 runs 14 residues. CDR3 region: CASSESAANYGYTF. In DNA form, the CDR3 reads TGTGCCAGCAGTGAGTCGGCGGCTAACTATGGCTACACCTTC.

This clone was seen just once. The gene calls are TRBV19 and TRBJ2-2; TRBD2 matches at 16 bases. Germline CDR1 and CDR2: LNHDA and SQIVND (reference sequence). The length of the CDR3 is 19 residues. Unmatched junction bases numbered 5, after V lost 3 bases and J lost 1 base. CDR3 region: CASSMGLAGGLQNTGELFF. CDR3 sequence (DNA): TGTGCCAGTAGTATGGGACTAGCGGGGGGGCTTCAGAACACCGGGGAGCTGTTTTTT.

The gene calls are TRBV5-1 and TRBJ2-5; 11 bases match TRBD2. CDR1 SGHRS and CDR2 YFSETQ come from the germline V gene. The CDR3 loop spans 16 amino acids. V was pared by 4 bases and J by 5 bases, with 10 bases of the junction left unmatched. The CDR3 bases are TGCGCCAGCAGCACCCAGGGACTAGCGGTGTCGGAGACCCAGTACTTC. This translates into CASSTQGLAVSETQYF.

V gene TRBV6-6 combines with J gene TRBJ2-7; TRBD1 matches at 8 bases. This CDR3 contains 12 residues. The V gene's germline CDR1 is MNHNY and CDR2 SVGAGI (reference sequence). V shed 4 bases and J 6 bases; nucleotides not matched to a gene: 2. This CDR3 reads CASSFTGGEQYF. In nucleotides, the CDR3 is TGTGCCAGCAGTTTCACAGGGGGCGAGCAGTACTTC.

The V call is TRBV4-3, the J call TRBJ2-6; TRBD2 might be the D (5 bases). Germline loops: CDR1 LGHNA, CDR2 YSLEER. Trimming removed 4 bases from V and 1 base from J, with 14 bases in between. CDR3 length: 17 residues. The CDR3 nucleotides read TGCGCCAGCAGCCGCCACGATAGAGGGTCTGGGGCCAACGTCCTGACTTTC. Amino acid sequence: CASSRHDRGSGANVLTF.

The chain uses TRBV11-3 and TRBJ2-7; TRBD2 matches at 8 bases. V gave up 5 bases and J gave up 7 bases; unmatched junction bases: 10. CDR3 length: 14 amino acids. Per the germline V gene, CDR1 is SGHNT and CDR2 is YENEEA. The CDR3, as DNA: TGTGCCAGCAGCGCACTCGCGGGGGGCAATGAGCAGTACTTC. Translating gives CASSALAGGNEQYF.

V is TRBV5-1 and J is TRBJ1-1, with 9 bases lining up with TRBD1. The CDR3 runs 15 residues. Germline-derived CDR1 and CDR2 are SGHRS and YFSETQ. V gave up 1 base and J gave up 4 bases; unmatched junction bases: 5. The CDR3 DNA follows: TGCGCCAGCAGCTTGTCGGAGACAGGGGGCACTGAAGCTTTCTTT. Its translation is CASSLSETGGTEAFF.

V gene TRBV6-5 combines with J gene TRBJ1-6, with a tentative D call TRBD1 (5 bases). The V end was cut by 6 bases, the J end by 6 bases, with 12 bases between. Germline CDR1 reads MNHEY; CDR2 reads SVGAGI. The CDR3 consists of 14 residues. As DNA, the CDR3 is TGTGCCAGCAGACTTAGACAGACTAATTCACCCCTCCACTTT. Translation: CASRLRQTNSPLHF.

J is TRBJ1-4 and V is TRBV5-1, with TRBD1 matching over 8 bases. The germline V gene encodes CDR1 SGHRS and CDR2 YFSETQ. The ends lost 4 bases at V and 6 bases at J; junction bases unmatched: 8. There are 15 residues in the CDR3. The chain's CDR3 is CASSNRTGPYEKLFF. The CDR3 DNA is TGCGCCAGCAGCAATCGGACAGGGCCGTATGAAAAACTGTTTTTT.

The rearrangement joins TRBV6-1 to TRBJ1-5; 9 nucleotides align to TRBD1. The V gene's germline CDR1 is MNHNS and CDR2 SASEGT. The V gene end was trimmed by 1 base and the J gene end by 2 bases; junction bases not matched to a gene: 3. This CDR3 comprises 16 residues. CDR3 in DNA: TGTGCCAGCAGTGAAGGGACAGGGGTGGGCAATCAGCCCCAGCATTTT. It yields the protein CASSEGTGVGNQPQHF.

The CDR3 sequence: CASSLRGNTEAFF. Written as DNA, the CDR3 is TGTGCCAGCAGCTTAAGAGGGAACACTGAAGCTTTCTTT. The V and J genes are TRBV7-9 and TRBJ1-1; D is ambiguous. Deletions cut 2 bases from V and 1 base from J, with 5 bases between. CDR1 is SEHNR, CDR2 FQNEAQ, per germline (reference sequence). The CDR3 totals 13 residues.

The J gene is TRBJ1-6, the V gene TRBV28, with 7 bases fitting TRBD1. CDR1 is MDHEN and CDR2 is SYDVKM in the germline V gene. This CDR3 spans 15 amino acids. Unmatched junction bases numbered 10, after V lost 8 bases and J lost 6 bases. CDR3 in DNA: TGTGCCAGCGAGCGTCCGGGACAGCCTAATTCACCCCTCCACTTT. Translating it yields CASERPGQPNSPLHF.

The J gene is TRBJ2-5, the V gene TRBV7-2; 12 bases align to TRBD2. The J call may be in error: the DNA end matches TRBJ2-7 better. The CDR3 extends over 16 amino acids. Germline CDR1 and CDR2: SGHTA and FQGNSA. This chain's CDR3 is CASSVRLAGVSYEQYF. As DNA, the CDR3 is TGTGCCAGCAGCGTCCGACTAGCGGGGGTGTCCTACGAGCAGTACTTC.

This CDR3 is CASHNQYEQYF. CDR3 DNA sequence: TGTGCCAGCCATAATCAGTACGAGCAGTACTTC. This chain joins TRBV2 and TRBJ2-7; unclear D gene. The CDR3 is made up of 11 amino acids. Germline V gene lookup returns CDR1 SNHLY and CDR2 FYNNEI. Trimming pared 8 bases from V and 4 bases from J, leaving 9 bases between.

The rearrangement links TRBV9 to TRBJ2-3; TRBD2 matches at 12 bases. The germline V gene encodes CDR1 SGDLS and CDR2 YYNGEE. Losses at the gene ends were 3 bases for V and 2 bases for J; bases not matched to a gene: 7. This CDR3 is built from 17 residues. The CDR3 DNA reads TGTGCCAGCAGCGCCAGACTAGCGGGGGAGATCACAGATACGCAGTATTTT. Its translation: CASSARLAGEITDTQYF.

Here the CDR3 reads CAWSLRQGAFNTIYF. DNA for the CDR3: TGTGCCTGGAGTCTAAGACAGGGGGCTTTCAATACCATATATTTT. The chain couples TRBV30 to TRBJ1-3; 10 nucleotides agree with TRBD1. The V gene's germline CDR1 is GTSNPN and CDR2 SVGIG (reference sequence). CDR3 length: 15 residues. Trimming took 2 bases from V and 10 from J; bases not matched to a gene: 11.

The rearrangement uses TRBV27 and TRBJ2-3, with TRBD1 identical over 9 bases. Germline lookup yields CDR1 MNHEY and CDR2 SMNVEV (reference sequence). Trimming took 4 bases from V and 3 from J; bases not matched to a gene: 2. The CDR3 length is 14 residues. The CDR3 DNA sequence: TGTGCCAGCAGTTCCGGACAGGGGACAGATACGCAGTATTTT. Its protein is CASSSGQGTDTQYF.

The CDR3 sequence: CASSFWTGGNYGYTF. The CDR3 bases are TGTGCCAGCAGCTTCTGGACAGGGGGCAACTATGGCTACACCTTC. The gene calls are TRBV5-4 and TRBJ1-2, with 11 bases identical to TRBD1. The V segment lost 2 bases and the J segment 2 bases; nucleotides outside the gene matches: 2. The CDR3 loop spans 15 amino acids. Germline V gene lookup returns CDR1 SGHNT and CDR2 YYREEE (reference sequence). Drawing the rest from reference TRBV5-4 and TRBJ1-2, the complete variable domain is ETGVTQSPTHLIKTRGQQVTLRCSSQSGHNTVSWYQQALGQGPQFIFQYYREEENGRGNFPPRFSGLQFPNYSSELNVNALELDDSALYLCASSFWTGGNYGYTFGSGTRLTVV.